The subject of this entry is one TCR beta chain. Its cognate antigen has yet to be identified. No much larger clone is present one base from it, and per-base qualities are unavailable. Sequences MNHNS (CDR1) and SASEGT (CDR2) are obtained from the germline V gene. The CDR3 runs 12 residues from the cysteine to the phenylalanine. CDR3 DNA only is kept here, 36 bases in frame from base 1. The V and J ends are trimmed by 5 bases and 5 bases, leaving 9 bases between them. This entry is derived from a study of cytomegalovirus exposure and HLA in healthy donors (dated by TCRdb to 2015 to 2018). In the study overall: In an earlier analysis of roughly 500 of the donors, around 300 Gb of sequence data and 95 million to 130 million unique TCR beta sequences from 150 million to 200 million T cells were reported. About five DR-DQ haplotypes were handled as single units for association and clustering because linkage in the cohort was strong. The study combined high-throughput TCR immunosequencing, statistical association of individual TCRs with disease status, and machine learning to predict cytomegalovirus infection status. The T cell repertoires of some 670 subjects were profiled by immunosequencing and related to cytomegalovirus serostatus. A later analysis re-analyzed previously published TCR beta repertoires from 660 or so donors and added high-resolution HLA genotyping to study TCR occurrence patterns. Alongside the repertoire data, information on donor age, sex, ethnicity and CMV serostatus was compiled. About 320 gigabases of sequencing data and tens of millions of unique TCR sequences were included in an early release covering several hundred HLA-typed donors. Class I and class II HLA loci were covered by the typing at four-digit resolution. Among a few hundred genotyped donors of the cohort, an average of about 240,000 unique TCR beta nucleotide sequences were sequenced per donor, around 20% of them non-productive. In the later analysis, no new phenotypic data were used to find candidate immune exposures; instead, reliance was placed on TCR beta sequences and their occurrence across donors. In a later genetic analysis, genome-wide SNP genotypes for 398 of the 666 donors were used, and that subset was treated as a discovery cohort. In addition to the first cohort of roughly 670 subjects, a separate validation cohort of 120 different subjects was used. Among the approximately 400 genotyped donors, approximately 76% belonged to the genetic ancestry cluster associated with self-reported Caucasian donors. The study was designed to test whether signatures of past pathogen exposure could be identified by cataloging public T cell receptors. The number of donors typed differed by locus, with roughly 620-630 for A, B, C, DRB1 and DQB1, around 500 for DQA1, 600 to 610 for DPA1, and approximately 470 for DPB1. Every discovery cohort repertoire had been produced on one sequencing platform. To decide whether each TCR beta V gene segment behaved as functional or pseudogenic, an earlier analysis of approximately 590 of the donors relied on high-throughput TCR beta sequencing.

The cohort was made up of several hundred healthy bone marrow donors. At the time of sampling, all cohort members were nominally healthy, though unrecorded immune exposures were likely present. The donor was CMV seronegative and was included in the group of about 350 seronegative cohort members. Each donor provided a peripheral blood sample, and peripheral blood mononuclear cells were used for TCR beta sequencing. Genomic DNA extraction from the blood cell samples was performed with the Qiagen DNeasy Blood Extraction Kit. General study outcomes and caveats: In an earlier analysis of some 500 of the donors, most TCR beta V segments were observed in productive rearrangements about 87% or about 30% of the time, broadly matching IMGT annotations. According to a later analysis, parvovirus B19, influenza, CMV and Epstein-Barr virus appeared linked to several top co-occurrence clusters. A later analysis found that most CMV-associated TCR beta chains appeared HLA-restricted, with HLA associations seemingly driven largely by CMV exposure. A group of highly shared sequence variants was considered likely to be a technical artifact of the sequencing pipeline. A few of the identified cytomegalovirus-associated TCR beta chains were confirmed in vitro to be specific for cytomegalovirus antigens. Across donors, most TCR sequences were observed very rarely, whereas some public TCRs were present in many individuals. In a later analysis, around 15,000 TCR beta sequences were associated with specific HLA alleles at a false discovery rate of 0.05. In a later analysis, the rate of TCR association differed among HLA loci, with DRB1 alleles having the most associated TCRs and HLA-C alleles having the fewest. Immune exposure information for the cohort was limited to CMV serostatus. Because HLA typing was unavailable for some donors at each locus, only the typed subset was used in association tests. A later analysis found that HLA-associated TCR beta chains were more clonally expanded and had lower generation probabilities than equally common non-associated chains. The authors suggested that the approach could potentially be extended to other disease states and immunological phenotypes. Because the 87-base-pair reads could not distinguish some IMGT-functional V segments, including TRBV6-2 and TRBV6-3, those segments were excluded. Linkage disequilibrium might explain the correlated functional status among segregating V segments, but an unknown experimental factor could not be ruled out. Because counts were too low, some 17 rarely observed V segments, including chromosome 9 orphons, were left out of the earlier analysis of 587 of the donors. When HLA alleles, especially DR and DQ, strongly co-occurred, attributing TCR associations to individual alleles was difficult. The classifier was reported to diagnose cytomegalovirus status with high specificity and sensitivity in both the original and validation cohorts. The study gave a list of around 170 TCR beta chains associated with cytomegalovirus. This cohort had only TCR beta chains sequenced, and the lack of alpha or paired-chain data limited which features could be detected. A further reported finding was that TCR beta sequences accurately predicted the HLA-A and HLA-B alleles for most subjects in the first cohort. According to a later genetic analysis, donors in an Asian-associated ancestry cluster had fewer N-insertions in productive TCRs than the approximately 670-donor mean. A later genetic analysis associated a missense DCLRE1C variant with V-gene and J-gene trimming of TCR beta chains, and an independent cohort replicated the association. Roughly uniform sequencing depth across donors was assumed in presence/absence analyses, although this assumption may not hold.

Receptor amplification or capture employed the immunoSEQ multiplex PCR assay. For the multiplex PCR, a mixture combining 60 forward primers for TCR Vbeta segments and 13 reverse primers for TCR Jbeta segments was used. A multiplex PCR assay on genomic DNA amplified the CDR3 region of rearranged TCR beta genes. The Illumina HiSeq System was used to sequence the amplified TCR beta libraries as 87-base-pair reads. As for the original processing: A later analysis counted some 80 million unique TCR beta chains across the approximately 700 repertoires, and around 9.9 million of these chains were shared by at least two donors. Raw reads were error-corrected and collapsed into unique sequences with a nearest-neighbor algorithm that merged closely related sequences to remove PCR and sequencing errors. CDR3 sequences were aligned to IMGT reference sequences to assign V, D and J gene segments. For a sequence to be retained, at least a six-nucleotide match to both a V gene segment and a J gene segment was required. Rearrangements were called productive when the CDR3 lacked stop codons and stayed in frame with V and J; all others were non-productive. CDR3 was defined by IMGT convention, running from the second conserved V-encoded cysteine to the conserved J-encoded phenylalanine. The earlier analysis of 500 to 600 of the donors excluded sequences that lacked an unambiguous match to a single V gene segment. An earlier analysis of fewer than 650 of the donors classified V segments as functional when productive rearrangements were above 56.7% and as segregating when the standard deviation between donors was above 5%. A statistical classification framework was built to diagnose cytomegalovirus status from the catalog of TCR beta chain sequences. In a later analysis, V and J genes were assigned by comparing TCR nucleotide sequences against IMGT/GENE-DB human TR gene sequences. Using the TCRdist pipeline, a later analysis assigned CDR3 sequences along with most-parsimonious VDJ recombination scenarios. In a later analysis, every TCR beta chain was defined by the combination of its CDR3 amino acid sequence and its V-gene family, and reads without a unique V-gene family were dropped. As a way to deal with suspected cross-contamination and a sequencing artifact, a later analysis dropped 640 or so nucleotide sequences that were highly shared and had low generation probability. In a later analysis, a clonal expansion index was calculated for each public chain from normalized within-repertoire ranks of inferred template counts. In a later analysis, generation probabilities were computed with a VDJ recombination model fitted to out-of-frame rearrangements, and the resulting probabilities were checked against IGoR. A later analysis scored TCR-TCR, TCR-HLA and TCR-CMV co-occurrence with hypergeometric tests, applying a repertoire-size bias correction to TCR pairs. False discovery rates were estimated in a later analysis by permuting HLA or CMV assignments 20 times. In a later analysis, co-occurring TCRs were grouped using DBSCAN, with TCRdist sequence similarity added in when clustering inside HLA-allele-positive subsets. Repertoires with fewer than 30,000 or more than 120,000 public chains were left out of co-occurrence clustering, as were about five repertoires with anomalous nucleotide sharing. TCRdb re-hosts the immuneACCESS table, in-frame sequences only. Its copies lack some clones; in the studies checked, an unresolved V gene accounts for under half of them, and the cause for the rest is not known. D and trimming come from the DNA, and the V and J calls and clone size come from that table. The sample table lists around 300,000 clones, around nine tenths of them with a count of one. Roughly 2.3% of the sample goes to the ten largest clones.

The chain is assembled from TRBV6-1 and TRBJ1-2; no D gene can be assigned with confidence. The clonotype was recovered from a woman aged 18-30 years in good health and CMV-seronegative. The sequenced material came from PBMCs. The CDR3 protein: CASSTRSYGYTF. The base sequence is TGTGCCAGCAGTACCCGGTCGTATGGCTACACCTTC.